The entry below describes one T cell receptor beta chain. This entry belongs to a study of T cell responses to AZD1222 COVID-19 vaccine. Germline V gives CDR1 SGHRS, CDR2 YFSETQ. Trimming removed 4 bases from V and 7 bases from J; junction bases left unmatched: 8. CDR3 length equals 15 residues. The repertoire was sequenced with immunoSEQ multiplex PCR; TCRdb's copy has only in-frame clones and lacks some. Of some 50,000 clones in the sample, around 85% were seen once. The material sequenced was peripheral blood, taken on day 0 of AZD1222 vaccination. The origin of this receptor is an adult in good health. The chain links TRBV5-1 to TRBJ1-4; 9 nucleotides line up with TRBD1. CDR3 protein: CASSATGGVSEKLFF. CDR3 DNA: TGCGCCAGCAGCGCCACAGGGGGCGTGAGTGAAAAACTGTTTTTT.